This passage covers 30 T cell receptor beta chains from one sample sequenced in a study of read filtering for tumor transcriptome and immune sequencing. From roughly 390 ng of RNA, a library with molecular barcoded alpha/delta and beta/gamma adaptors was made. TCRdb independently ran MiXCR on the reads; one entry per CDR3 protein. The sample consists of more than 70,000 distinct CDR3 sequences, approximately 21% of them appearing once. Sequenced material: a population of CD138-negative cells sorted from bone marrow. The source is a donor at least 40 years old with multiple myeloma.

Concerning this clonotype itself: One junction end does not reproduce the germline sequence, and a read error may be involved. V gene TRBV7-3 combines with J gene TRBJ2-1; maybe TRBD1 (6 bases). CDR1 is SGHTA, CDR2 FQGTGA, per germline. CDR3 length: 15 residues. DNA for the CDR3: TGTGCCAGCAGCCCGACAGGCCTTGCCCTGAATGGGCAGTTCTTC. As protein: CASSPTGLALNGQFF.

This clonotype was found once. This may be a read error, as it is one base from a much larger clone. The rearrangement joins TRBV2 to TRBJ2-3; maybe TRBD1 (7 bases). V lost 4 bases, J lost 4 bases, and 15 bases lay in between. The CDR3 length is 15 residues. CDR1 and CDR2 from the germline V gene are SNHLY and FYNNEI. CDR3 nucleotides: TGTGCCAGCAGTGGTAGCAGGGGGGCCTCAGATACGCAGTATTTT. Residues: CASSGSRGASDTQYF.

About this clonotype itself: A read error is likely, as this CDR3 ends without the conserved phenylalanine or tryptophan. The CDR3 is CSVEEKTATDTQYL. The CDR3 DNA reads TGCAGCGTTGAAGAGAAAACAGCCACAGATACGCAGTATTTA. The J gene is TRBJ2-3, the V gene TRBV29-1; D remains ambiguous. CDR3 length: 14 amino acids. Germline CDR1 and CDR2: SQVTM and ANQGSEA. Between the trimmed V and J ends, which lost 0 bases and 2 bases, there was a span of 9 bases.

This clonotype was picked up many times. CDR3 loop: CASSKRERESGELFF. Here the CDR3 DNA reads TGTGCCAGCTCCAAGCGGGAAAGGGAATCCGGGGAGCTGTTTTTT. This rearrangement joins TRBV18 to TRBJ2-2; 7 bases are shared with TRBD2. The J segment lost 6 bases and the V segment lost 6 bases, leaving 10 bases of the junction unmatched. CDR1 and CDR2 from the germline V gene are KGHSH and LQKENI. The CDR3 totals 15 residues.

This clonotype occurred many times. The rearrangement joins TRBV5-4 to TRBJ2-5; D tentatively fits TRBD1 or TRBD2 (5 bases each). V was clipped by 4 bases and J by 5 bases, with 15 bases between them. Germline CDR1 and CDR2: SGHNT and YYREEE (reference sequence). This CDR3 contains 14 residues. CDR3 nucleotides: TGTGCCAGCAGCCGCGTAGGGACGGCGGAGACCCAGTACTTC. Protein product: CASSRVGTAETQYF.

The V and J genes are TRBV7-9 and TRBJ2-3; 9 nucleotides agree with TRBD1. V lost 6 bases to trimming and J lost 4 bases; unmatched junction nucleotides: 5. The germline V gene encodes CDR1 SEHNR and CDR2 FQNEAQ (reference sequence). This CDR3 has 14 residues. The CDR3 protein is CASRPDRGADTQYF. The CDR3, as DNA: TGTGCCAGCAGACCAGACAGGGGGGCAGATACGCAGTATTTT.

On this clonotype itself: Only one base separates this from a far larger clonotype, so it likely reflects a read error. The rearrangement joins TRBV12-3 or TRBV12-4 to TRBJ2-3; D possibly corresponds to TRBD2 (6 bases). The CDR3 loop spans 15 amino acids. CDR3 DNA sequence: TGTGCCAGCAGCTTAGGTGGGGGGAACGCAGATACGCAGTATTTT. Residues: CASSLGGGNADTQYF.

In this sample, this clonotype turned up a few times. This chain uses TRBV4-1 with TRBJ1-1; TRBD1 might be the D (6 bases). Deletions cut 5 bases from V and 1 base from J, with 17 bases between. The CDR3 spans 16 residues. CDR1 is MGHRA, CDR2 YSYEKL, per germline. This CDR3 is CASSSVLRGKNTEAFF. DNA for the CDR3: TGCGCCAGCAGCTCCGTGCTCAGGGGTAAGAACACTGAAGCTTTCTTT.

The CDR3: CASSLTPHQPQHF. The CDR3 nucleotides are TGTGCCAGCAGCCTGACACCTCATCAGCCCCAGCATTTT. This sequence joins TRBV12-3 or TRBV12-4 and TRBJ1-5; D call uncertain. Trimming removed 6 bases at V and 5 bases at J, with 11 bases between. The CDR3 runs to 13 residues.

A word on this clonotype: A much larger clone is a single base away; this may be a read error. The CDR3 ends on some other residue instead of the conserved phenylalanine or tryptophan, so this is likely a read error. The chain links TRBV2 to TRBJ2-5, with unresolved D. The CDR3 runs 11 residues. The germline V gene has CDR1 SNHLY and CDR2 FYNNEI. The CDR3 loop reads CASEYQETQYI. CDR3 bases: TGTGCAAGCGAGTACCAAGAGACCCAGTACATC.

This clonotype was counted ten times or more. The CDR3 spells CASSQDFGINTEAFF. CDR3 nucleotides: TGTGCCAGCAGCCAAGACTTCGGGATAAACACTGAAGCTTTCTTT. The chain has TRBV3-1 and TRBJ1-1; D is undetermined. This CDR3 comprises 15 residues. The V gene's germline CDR1 is LGHDT and CDR2 YNNKEL (reference sequence). The V and J ends lost 0 bases and 2 bases respectively, with 10 bases between them. Combining the CDR3 with reference TRBV3-1 and TRBJ1-1 gives the whole variable domain DTAVSQTPKYLVTQMGNDKSIKCEQNLGHDTMYWYKQDSKKFLKIMFSYNNKELIINETVPNRFSPKSPDKAHLNLHINSLELGDSAVYFCASSQDFGINTEAFFGQGTRLTVV.

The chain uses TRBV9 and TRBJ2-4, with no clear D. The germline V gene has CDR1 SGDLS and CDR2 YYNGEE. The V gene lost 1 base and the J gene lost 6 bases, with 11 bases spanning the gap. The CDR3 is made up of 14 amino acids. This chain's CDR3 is CASSVLQEGNIQYF. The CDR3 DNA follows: TGTGCCAGCAGCGTATTGCAGGAAGGAAACATTCAGTACTTC.

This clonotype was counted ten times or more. CDR3 in amino acids: CASSTPVEGASPLHF. The CDR3 nucleotides read TGTGCCAGCAGCACCCCGGTGGAGGGGGCTTCACCCCTCCACTTT. This chain uses TRBV7-9 with TRBJ1-6; 7 bases map to TRBD1. This CDR3 is 15 amino acids long. Trimming took 5 bases from V and 9 from J; bases not matched to a gene: 10. Germline CDR1 SEHNR, CDR2 FQNEAQ (reference sequence).

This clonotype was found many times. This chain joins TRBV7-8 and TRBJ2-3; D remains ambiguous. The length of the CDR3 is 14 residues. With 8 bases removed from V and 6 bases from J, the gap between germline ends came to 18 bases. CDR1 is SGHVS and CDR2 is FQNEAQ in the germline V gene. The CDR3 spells CASRLADQYDTQYF. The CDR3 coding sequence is TGTGCCAGCCGCCTGGCAGACCAGTACGATACGCAGTATTTT.

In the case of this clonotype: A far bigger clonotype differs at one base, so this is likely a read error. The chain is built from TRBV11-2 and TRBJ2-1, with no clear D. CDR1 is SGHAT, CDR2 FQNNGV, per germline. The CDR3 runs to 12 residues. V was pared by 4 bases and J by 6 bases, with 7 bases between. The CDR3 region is CASSSHINEQFF. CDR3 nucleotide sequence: TGTGCCAGCAGCTCCCACATCAATGAGCAGTTCTTC.

The DNA for the CDR3 is TGTGCCAGCAGTTCTCCTTCCATTGACGAGCAGTTCTTC. It specifies CASSSPSIDEQFF. The chain carries TRBV12-3 or TRBV12-4 and TRBJ2-1, with D hard to call. CDR3 size: 13 residues. The V gene lost 4 bases and the J gene lost 10 bases, with 14 bases spanning the gap.

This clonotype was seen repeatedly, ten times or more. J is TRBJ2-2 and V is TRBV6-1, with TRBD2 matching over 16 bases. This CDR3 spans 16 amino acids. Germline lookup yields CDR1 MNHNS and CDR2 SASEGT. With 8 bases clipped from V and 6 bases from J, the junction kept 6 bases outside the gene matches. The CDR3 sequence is CASCSGTSGGAGELFF. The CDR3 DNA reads TGTGCCAGCTGCTCCGGGACTAGCGGGGGGGCCGGGGAGCTGTTTTTT.

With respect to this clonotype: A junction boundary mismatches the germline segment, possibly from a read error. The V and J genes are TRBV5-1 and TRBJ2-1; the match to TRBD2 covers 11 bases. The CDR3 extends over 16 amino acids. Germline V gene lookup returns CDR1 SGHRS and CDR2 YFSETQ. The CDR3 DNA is TGCGCCAGCAGTTCTGGTACGGCTAGCGGGGGGAATGAGCAGATCTTC. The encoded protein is CASSSGTASGGNEQIF.

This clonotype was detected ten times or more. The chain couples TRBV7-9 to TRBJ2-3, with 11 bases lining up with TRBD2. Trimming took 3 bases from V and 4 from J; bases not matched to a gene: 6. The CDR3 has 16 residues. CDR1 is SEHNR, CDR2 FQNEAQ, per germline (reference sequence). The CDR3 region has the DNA TGTGCCAGCAGCTTCGTCCTAGCGGGGGGCGCAGATACGCAGTATTTT. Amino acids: CASSFVLAGGADTQYF.

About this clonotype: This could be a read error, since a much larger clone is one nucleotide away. CDR3 DNA sequence: TGTGCCAGCTCAAGACAACAGGGGACCGACGCTGAAGCTTTCTTT. Translated, it gives CASSRQQGTDAEAFF. The genes are TRBV18 and TRBJ1-1; 7 positions agree with TRBD1. CDR1 is KGHSH, CDR2 LQKENI, per germline. This CDR3 is 15 amino acids long. With V trimmed by 5 bases and J by 6 bases, 12 bases remained unmatched. The variable domain in full, with the rest retrieved from reference TRBV18 and TRBJ1-1, is NAGVMQNPRHLVRRRGQEARLRCSPMKGHSHVYWYRQLPEEGLKFMVYLQKENIIDESGMPKERFSAEFPKEGPSILRIQQVVRGDSAAYFCASSRQQGTDAEAFFGQGTRLTVV.

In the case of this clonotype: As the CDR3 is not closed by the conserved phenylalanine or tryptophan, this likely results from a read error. The CDR3 region has the DNA TGCGCCAGCAGCTTGGAACCAGGGTCCGTCAATGAGCAGTTCCTC. This translates into CASSLEPGSVNEQFL. The chain carries TRBV5-1 and TRBJ2-1; D perhaps matches TRBD1 (5 bases). Germline V gene sequence: CDR1 SGHRS, CDR2 YFSETQ. The CDR3 extends over 15 amino acids. The germline V and J ends were trimmed by 0 bases and 6 bases, with 13 bases remaining between them.

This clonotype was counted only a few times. The CDR3 loop reads CASSLRRAYNSPLHF. The CDR3 DNA sequence: TGTGCCAGCAGTTTAAGGCGGGCCTATAATTCACCCCTCCACTTT. This chain joins TRBV28 and TRBJ1-6, with D unclear. With 2 bases removed from V and 2 bases from J, the gap between germline ends came to 7 bases. CDR1 and CDR2 (germline): MDHEN, SYDVKM. The CDR3 totals 15 residues.

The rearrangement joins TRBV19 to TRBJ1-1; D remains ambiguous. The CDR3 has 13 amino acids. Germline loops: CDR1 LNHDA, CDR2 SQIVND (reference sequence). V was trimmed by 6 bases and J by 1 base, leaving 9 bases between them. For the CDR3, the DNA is TGTGCCAGTAGCCCTCAGACGAACACTGAAGCTTTCTTT. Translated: CASSPQTNTEAFF.

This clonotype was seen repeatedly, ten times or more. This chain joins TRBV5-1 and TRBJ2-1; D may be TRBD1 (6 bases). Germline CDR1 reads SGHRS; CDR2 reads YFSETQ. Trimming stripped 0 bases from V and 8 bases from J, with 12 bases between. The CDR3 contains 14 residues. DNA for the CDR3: TGCGCCAGCAGCTTGGCCTACTCAGGGGATGAGCAGTTCTTC. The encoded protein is CASSLAYSGDEQFF. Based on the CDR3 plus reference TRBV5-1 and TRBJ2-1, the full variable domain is KAGVTQTPRYLIKTRGQQVTLSCSPISGHRSVSWYQQTPGQGLQFLFEYFSETQRNKGNFPGRFSGRQFSNSRSEMNVSTLELGDSALYLCASSLAYSGDEQFFGPGTRLTVL.

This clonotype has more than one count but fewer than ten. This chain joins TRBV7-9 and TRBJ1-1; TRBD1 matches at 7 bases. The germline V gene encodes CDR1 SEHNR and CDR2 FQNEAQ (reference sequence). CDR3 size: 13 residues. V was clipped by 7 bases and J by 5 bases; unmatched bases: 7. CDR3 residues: CASTQGGRTEAFF. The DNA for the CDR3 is TGTGCCAGCACCCAGGGGGGGAGGACTGAAGCTTTCTTT.

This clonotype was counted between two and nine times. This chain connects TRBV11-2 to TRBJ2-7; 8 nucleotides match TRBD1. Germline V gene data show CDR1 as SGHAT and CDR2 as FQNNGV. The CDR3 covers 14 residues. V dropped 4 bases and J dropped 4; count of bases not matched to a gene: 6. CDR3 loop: CASSSTGAPYEQYF. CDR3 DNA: TGTGCCAGCAGCTCGACAGGGGCCCCATACGAGCAGTACTTC.

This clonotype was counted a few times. The CDR3 sequence is CASSAIANQPQHF. Here the CDR3 DNA reads TGTGCCAGCAGTGCCATTGCGAATCAGCCCCAGCATTTT. This chain links TRBV12-3 or TRBV12-4 with TRBJ1-5; D uncertain. The length of the CDR3 is 13 residues. Between the trimmed V and J ends, which lost 5 bases and 4 bases, there was a span of 9 bases.

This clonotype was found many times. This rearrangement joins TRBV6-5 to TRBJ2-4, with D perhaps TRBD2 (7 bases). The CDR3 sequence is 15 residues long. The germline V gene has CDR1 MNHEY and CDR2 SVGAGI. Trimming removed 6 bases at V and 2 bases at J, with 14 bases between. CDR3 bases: TGTGCCAGCAGACGAGGGGGGGAGACCAAAAACATTCAGTACTTC. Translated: CASRRGGETKNIQYF.

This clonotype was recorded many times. The CDR3 DNA reads as TGCGCCAGCAGCCCAGGACTAGCGGGGGCGACCGGGGAGCTGTTTTTT. This codes for CASSPGLAGATGELFF. The V and J genes are TRBV5-1 and TRBJ2-2; 13 positions match TRBD2. Trimming took 4 bases from V and 5 from J; bases not matched to a gene: 5. Germline V gives CDR1 SGHRS, CDR2 YFSETQ. This CDR3 region has 16 residues. The full variable domain, rest sourced from reference TRBV5-1 and TRBJ2-2, is KAGVTQTPRYLIKTRGQQVTLSCSPISGHRSVSWYQQTPGQGLQFLFEYFSETQRNKGNFPGRFSGRQFSNSRSEMNVSTLELGDSALYLCASSPGLAGATGELFFGEGSRLTVL.

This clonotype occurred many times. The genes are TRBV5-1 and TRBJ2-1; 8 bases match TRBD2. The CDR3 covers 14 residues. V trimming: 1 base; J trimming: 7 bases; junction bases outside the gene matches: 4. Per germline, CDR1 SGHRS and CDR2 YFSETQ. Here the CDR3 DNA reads TGCGCCAGCAGCTTGTCGGGGGGGCCAAATGAGCAGTTCTTC. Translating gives CASSLSGGPNEQFF.